This T cell receptor beta chain was obtained from a study of early T cells in non-severe SARS-CoV-2 infection. Study-level information: With bulk RNA from unsorted whole blood as input, sequencing yielded unpaired chains. The study, taken as a whole, reports: Clonotype matching in VDJdb favored anti-spike CD8 responses and did not capture private and CD4 specificities.

The V end lost 3 bases, the J end lost 5 bases, and 23 bases lay between the germline ends. The CDR3 loop spans 17 amino acids. CDR1 and CDR2 (germline): SGHRS, YFSETQ. This clonotype was seen a handful of times. Its antigen is not known. Individual cDNA molecules received unique molecular identifiers. MiXCR, run by TCRdb on the 5' RACE reads, gives a single entry per CDR3 protein. The table has roughly 120,000 distinct CDR3 sequences, approximately 15% seen once. This TCR was recovered from an adult who was a healthcare worker with PCR-confirmed SARS-CoV-2 infection or an uninfected control (not recorded which). The material sequenced was whole blood. The V and J genes are TRBV5-1 and TRBJ1-1; a weak D match, TRBD1 (5 bases). The CDR3 DNA sequence: TGCGCCAGCAGCTGGGGAAGGGGCACCTCGGATAGGACTGAAGCTTTCTTT. It translates to CASSWGRGTSDRTEAFF. The full variable domain, rest sourced from reference TRBV5-1 and TRBJ1-1, is KAGVTQTPRYLIKTRGQQVTLSCSPISGHRSVSWYQQTPGQGLQFLFEYFSETQRNKGNFPGRFSGRQFSNSRSEMNVSTLELGDSALYLCASSWGRGTSDRTEAFFGQGTRLTVV.